The 4 T cell receptor beta chains in this list originate from one sample, sequenced in a study of long-term antiretroviral therapy in people with HIV. At the survey level, the v3.0 immunoSEQ assay was run. Profiled with immunoSEQ multiplex PCR; TCRdb holds only in-frame clones, not every one. The profile shows just under 40,000 clones, around nine tenths of them singletons. The sample in question was unsorted PBMCs, obtained just before starting antiretroviral therapy. The receptors derive from a woman between 18 and 29 years old with HIV.

The rearrangement joins TRBV27 to TRBJ1-6; no clear D. This CDR3 contains 13 residues. V lost 1 base, J lost 7 bases, and 5 bases lay in between. Germline CDR1 MNHEY, CDR2 SMNVEV (reference sequence). The CDR3 DNA reads as TGTGCCAGCAGTTTATACGGGAATTCACCCCTCCACTTT. Amino acid sequence: CASSLYGNSPLHF.

This chain uses TRBV9 with TRBJ1-2; 9 bases match TRBD1. The trim removed 3 bases at V and 4 bases at J, leaving 7 bases unmatched. The CDR3 contains 15 residues. CDR1 is SGDLS, CDR2 YYNGEE, per germline. CDR3 bases: TGTGCCAGCAGCGCCAACAGGGGGCGCTCCTATGGCTACACCTTC. It codes for CASSANRGRSYGYTF.

V is TRBV21-1 and J is TRBJ2-1; the table names TRBD2, a call not compared with the DNA. TRBV21-1 is a listed pseudogene. The CDR3 loop spans 17 amino acids. The CDR3 nucleotides are TGTGCCAGCAGCAAAAGAGTCGGCGGGAGCGAGGACAATGAGCAGTTCTTC. Translated: CASSKRVGGSEDNEQFF.

This clone has just a few counts. The V call is TRBV5-1, the J call TRBJ2-7; 12 bases are a match to TRBD1. Germline CDR1 and CDR2: SGHRS and YFSETQ. The CDR3 totals 14 residues. V lost 4 bases and J lost 7; bases outside the gene matches: 6. The chain's CDR3 is CASSPGTGGREQYF. The CDR3 DNA reads TGCGCCAGCAGCCCGGGGACAGGGGGCCGGGAGCAGTACTTC.